This entry describes one TCR beta chain. Using immunoSEQ multiplex PCR, the repertoire was profiled, and TCRdb retains in-frame clones only, with some absent. Of about 330,000 clones in the sample, around 89% were seen once. The data originate from a study of blood T cell repertoires in COVID-19. Study summary: Spain, Italy and the United States supplied samples that represented acute and convalescent COVID-19.

CDR3 length equals 14 residues. Germline V lookup: CDR1 MGHRA, CDR2 YSYEKL. Trimming shortened V by 4 bases and J by 16 bases, and 23 bases separated the two germline ends. The sequenced material came from peripheral blood. This chain joins TRBV4-1 and TRBJ2-1; no reliable D call. The receptor was derived from a woman between 50 and 59 years old with active or convalescent COVID-19. This CDR3 is CASSPTLTRPGSFF. The CDR3 coding sequence is TGCGCCAGCAGCCCCACCCTGACTCGACCCGGGTCCTTCTTC.